The 6 T cell receptor beta chains below come from one sample, sequenced in a study of blood T cell repertoires in COVID-19. Method: immunoSEQ multiplex PCR; TCRdb's copy keeps in-frame clones and lacks some. The sample contains around 320,000 clones, 75% to 85% of which appear only once. Sequenced material: peripheral blood. These receptor sequences come from a human donor in a cohort sampled during active COVID-19.

This clone was picked up a small number of times. The chain links TRBV28 to TRBJ2-7, with 8 bases that match TRBD2. Germline assignment: CDR1 MDHEN and CDR2 SYDVKM. The J segment lost 4 bases and the V segment lost 7 bases, leaving 6 bases of the junction unmatched. The CDR3 extends over 13 amino acids. CDR3 sequence (DNA): TGTGCCAGCAACGGGGGGGCCGGTTACGAGCAGTACTTC. This encodes CASNGGAGYEQYF.

This clone was picked up one time. The chain is built from TRBV10-2 and TRBJ1-1, with D possibly matching TRBD1 (5 bases). The germline V and J ends were trimmed by 2 bases and 11 bases, with 9 bases remaining between them. The V gene's germline CDR1 is WSHSY and CDR2 SAAADI. This CDR3 has 11 amino acids. The CDR3 bases are TGCGCCAGCAGTGAGAGGGGAGGCGCTTTCTTT. It codes for CASSERGGAFF.

This rearrangement joins TRBV5-4 to TRBJ2-3, with 12 bases that match TRBD2. The germline V gene has CDR1 SGHNT and CDR2 YYREEE (reference sequence). V was pared by 3 bases and J by 5 bases, with 4 bases of the junction left unmatched. This CDR3 spans 15 amino acids. The CDR3 reads CASSSRTSGVDTQYF. DNA of the CDR3: TGTGCCAGCAGCTCGAGGACTAGCGGGGTAGATACGCAGTATTTT.

The V gene is TRBV3-1 (or the pseudogene TRBV3-2), the J gene TRBJ1-2; no firm D call. The CDR3 has 13 residues. The germline V gene has CDR1 LGHDT and CDR2 YNNKEL (reference sequence). Trimming shortened V by 0 bases and J by 8 bases, and 10 bases separated the two germline ends. The CDR3 region has the DNA TGTGCCAGCAGCCAAGATGGAGGGTTGGGCTACACCTTC. Its protein product is CASSQDGGLGYTF.

The chain couples TRBV3-1 (or the pseudogene TRBV3-2) to TRBJ1-5; possibly TRBD1 for D (5 bases). With 2 bases removed from V and 6 bases from J, the gap between germline ends came to 11 bases. Germline values: CDR1 LGHDT, CDR2 YNNKEL (reference sequence). The CDR3 is 14 amino acids. The CDR3 loop is CASSQSGGSQPQHF. In DNA form, the CDR3 reads TGTGCCAGCAGCCAATCGGGGGGATCTCAGCCCCAGCATTTT.

This sequence joins TRBV7-2 and TRBJ2-7; 11 positions agree with TRBD2. V lost 4 bases and J lost 1; bases outside the gene matches: 3. The CDR3 covers 15 residues. The germline gives CDR1 SGHTA, CDR2 FQGNSA. The CDR3: CASSSLAGVSYEQYF. The CDR3 bases are TGTGCCAGCAGCTCACTAGCGGGGGTTTCCTACGAGCAGTACTTC.